These T cell receptor beta chains were read from a single sample in a study of cytomegalovirus exposure and HLA in healthy donors. Method: immunoSEQ multiplex PCR; TCRdb's copy keeps in-frame clones and lacks some. The table includes about 150,000 clones, around 74% detected once. Sequenced sample: PBMCs. All receptors derive from a man aged 18 to 35 in good health and CMV-seronegative. CDR3s include the opening cysteine and the closing phenylalanine or tryptophan. A D gene is named only where the DNA matches it firmly. Size values are once, few and many counts, or a class for expanded clones, and some rows have none.

- TRBJ2-6 - TRBV5-1 TGCGCCAGCAGCTTGGGACCCGCGGGCAACGCTTTCTCTGGGGCCAACGTCCTGACTTTC CASSLGPAGNAFSGANVLTF
- TRBJ1-2 TRBD1 TRBV4-3 TGCGCCAGCAGCCAAGATATAACAGGGGGCGGGTATGGCTACACCTTC CASSQDITGGGYGYTF
- TRBJ1-4 - TRBV11-2 TGTGCCAGCAGCCAACAACTTGGGGGAGGCGAAAAACTGTTTTTT CASSQQLGGGEKLFF
few TRBJ2-7 - TRBV4-3 TGCGCCAGCAGCCCGACTGTCCACTCCTACGAGCAGTACTTC CASSPTVHSYEQYF
- TRBJ2-3 TRBD2 TRBV7-8 TGTGCCAGCAGCCTCCGCACTAGCGGGTCCACAGATACGCAGTATTTT CASSLRTSGSTDTQYF
- TRBJ2-7 TRBD1 TRBV10-3 TGTGCCATCTCCGCCCAGGGGGCAGTTGAGCAGTACTTC CAISAQGAVEQYF
- TRBJ1-2 - TRBV20-1 TGCAGCGCCCTTATAACACACGGCTACACCTTC CSALITHGYTF
few TRBJ2-2 TRBD2 TRBV13 TGTGCCAGCAGCCCCGGGACTAGCGGCCTGGGGGAGCTGTTTTTT CASSPGTSGLGELFF
- TRBJ2-3 - TRBV7-9 TGTGCCAGCAGGCCTCCTCGGGACAAAAGCACAGATACGCAGTATTTT CASRPPRDKSTDTQYF
few TRBJ1-1 - TRBV7-9 TGTGCCAGCAGTCCTAGCAGGTCGGCTTTCTTT CASSPSRSAFF
- TRBJ2-3 - TRBV2 TGTGCCAGCAGTGAATTCGGGGATACAGATACGCAGTATTTT CASSEFGDTDTQYF
- TRBJ2-3 - TRBV7-9 TGTGCCAGCAGCCCCCCAGGGTCTAGCGGCACAGATACGCAGTATTTT CASSPPGSSGTDTQYF
- TRBJ2-1 TRBD1 TRBV10-1 TGCGCCAGCAGTGTCGGGACAGGGGGGTACAATGAGCAGTTCTTC CASSVGTGGYNEQFF
- TRBJ2-1 TRBD2 TRBV10-3 TGTGCCATCATTGGAGCGGGAGGGTTGGGTGAGCAGTTCTTC CAIIGAGGLGEQFF
- TRBJ1-2 - TRBV6-5 TGTGCCAGCAGTTACTCGAGCAGGTCCTATGGCTACACCTTC CASSYSSRSYGYTF
- TRBJ1-1 - TRBV10-2 TGCGCCAGCAGTGAAGGCAGGATGATGAACACTGAAGCTTTCTTT CASSEGRMMNTEAFF
few TRBJ2-4 TRBD2 TRBV10-3 TGTGCCATCAGTGACCATAGCGGGCTAGCCAAAAACATTCAGTACTTC CAISDHSGLAKNIQYF
- TRBJ2-3 - TRBV19 TGTGCCAGTAGTAGCTCCAAGGGGTCAGATACGCAGTATTTT CASSSSKGSDTQYF
- TRBJ1-2 - TRBV15 TGTGCCACCAGCACTGGACGGGGGGACTATGGCTACACCTTC CATSTGRGDYGYTF
- TRBJ2-7 - TRBV7-8 TGTGCCAGCAGCTTCCCTGCGGACAGGACCAAACTAGCGGAGGCCTACGAGCAGTACTTC CASSFPADRTKLAEAYEQYF
- TRBJ1-2 TRBD1 TRBV6-6 TGTGCCAGCAGTTACCTAAAACAGGGGGAAGGTGGCTACACCTTC CASSYLKQGEGGYTF
few TRBJ2-1 - TRBV5-1 TGCGCCAGCAGCCCAACAACGTCCTCCTACAATGAGCAGTTCTTC CASSPTTSSYNEQFF
- TRBJ2-5 - TRBV7-9 TGTGCCAGCAGCTTAGGGAGTCAGGAGACCCAGTACTTC CASSLGSQETQYF
- TRBJ1-1 - TRBV7-2 TGTGCCAGCAGCTCCGCCGTTGGAGGTGTCGCTTTCTTT CASSSAVGGVAFF
- TRBJ2-7 TRBD2 TRBV4-1 TGCGCCAGCAGCCAAGGGGACTATTCATCCGAGCAGTACTTC CASSQGDYSSEQYF
few TRBJ2-3 TRBD2 TRBV10-2 TGCGCCAGCAGTGAGTCGGAGGCGGGAGGTACGCAGTATTTT CASSESEAGGTQYF
- TRBJ2-4 TRBD2 TRBV11-2 TGTGCCAGCAGCTTAGATCTACTAGCGGGGGGGTACGCAAACATTCAGTACTTC CASSLDLLAGGYANIQYF
- TRBJ2-5 - TRBV4-1 TGCGCCAGCAGCCAAGTTTTTCTCCCCCAAGAGACCCAGTACTTC CASSQVFLPQETQYF
- TRBJ1-5 - TRBV9 TGTGCCAGCAGCGGTTCAGACAGAAACAATCAGCCCCAGCATTTT CASSGSDRNNQPQHF
- TRBJ1-1 - TRBV6-5 TGTGCCAGCAGTTACTCGCCGGGGTACACTGAAGCTTTCTTT CASSYSPGYTEAFF
- TRBJ2-1 TRBD1 TRBV4-3 TGCGCCAGCAGCCAAGAAGGACAGGTTGGCAATGAGCAGTTCTTC CASSQEGQVGNEQFF
- TRBJ2-1 - TRBV29-1 TGCAGCGTTGGTAAGGCTAGCGTGACCTACAATGAGCAGTTCTTC CSVGKASVTYNEQFF
- TRBJ2-1 TRBD2 TRBV13 TGTGCCAGCAGCTGGGGGGTGGGGCGGGAGGTTTGGAATGAGCAGTTCTTC CASSWGVGREVWNEQFF
- TRBJ2-2 TRBD2 TRBV5-5 TGTGCCAGCACCTGGACTAGCCCCGGGGAGCTGTTTTTT CASTWTSPGELFF
- TRBJ2-4 - TRBV6-1 TGTGCCAGCAGTGAAACAGGGACGCCTATTCAGTACTTC CASSETGTPIQYF
few TRBJ1-1 - TRBV5-1 TGCGCCAGCAGCTTCCAGGGATCGAACACTGAAGCTTTCTTT CASSFQGSNTEAFF
- TRBJ1-4 TRBD1 TRBV4-3 TGCGCCAGCAGCCAAGGGGGGACAGGGGCCCCGGAAAAACTGTTTTTT CASSQGGTGAPEKLFF
few TRBJ2-5 TRBD2 TRBV2 TGTGCCAGCATCTCGCGGGAGGGCCCCGAGACCCAGTACTTC CASISREGPETQYF
- TRBJ2-1 TRBD1 TRBV28 TGTGCCAGCTCCTACAACACAGGGGACGATGAGCAGTTCTTC CASSYNTGDDEQFF
- TRBJ2-1 - TRBV6-5 TGTGCCAGCAGGGCTAGCGAGAAGTACAATGAGCAGTTCTTC CASRASEKYNEQFF